The source of this T cell receptor (beta chain) is a study of Graves' ophthalmopathy and Graves' hyperthyroidism. Study summary: Peripheral blood sampling preceded any treatment and occurred at initial diagnosis. Findings and limits, study-wide: With around 88% sensitivity and over 65% specificity, a 13-signature model separated ophthalmopathy from stable hyperthyroidism. The blood repertoire also included most expanded thyroid clonotypes above 0.001 frequency.

Turning to this clonotype: The antigen is not known.

CDR3 regions of TCR beta were amplified from RNA transcripts. HTBI-primed RT-PCR formed the first round, and a multiplex PCR formed the second. Via MiXCR, TCRdb re-called the multiplex PCR reads, giving one row per CDR3 protein. This sample carries 400,000 to 500,000 distinct CDR3 sequences, approximately 21% of them seen once, and the ten largest clones take around 3%. With 2 bases removed from V and 4 bases from J, the gap between germline ends came to 12 bases. The CDR3 loop spans 15 amino acids. The germline V gene encodes CDR1 MNHEY and CDR2 SVGAGI. Diagnoses were established from clinical symptoms, serum thyroxine, TRAb, thyroid ultrasound and orbital computed tomography.

The receptor comes from a woman in her late teens or twenties with stable Graves' hyperthyroidism. V gene TRBV6-5 combines with J gene TRBJ1-5; D call uncertain. Source material: peripheral blood. The CDR3 coding sequence is TGTGCCAGCAGTTACGGCCACTACGGGAATCAGCCCCAGCATTTT. It codes for CASSYGHYGNQPQHF.